The text below deals with one T cell receptor beta chain. These data come from a study of cytomegalovirus exposure and HLA in healthy donors. The PCR was carried out with 60 Vbeta primers and 13 Jbeta primers. This table comes from immunoSEQ multiplex PCR, and its TCRdb copy is limited to in-frame clones, with some not included. The table shows 100,000 to 150,000 clones, with 81% occurring only once. Germline V gene lookup returns CDR1 SGHRS and CDR2 YFSETQ. Trimming at V came to 0 bases and at J to 3 bases, leaving 4 bases not matched to a gene. This CDR3 contains 16 residues. The sequence came from a man in his late teens or twenties in good health and CMV-seronegative. Sample: PBMCs. The chain combines TRBV5-1 with TRBJ1-2; 11 bases map to TRBD1. Here the CDR3 DNA reads TGCGCCAGCAGCTTGGACACGGGACAGGGGGACTATGGCTACACCTTC. Translated, it gives CASSLDTGQGDYGYTF.